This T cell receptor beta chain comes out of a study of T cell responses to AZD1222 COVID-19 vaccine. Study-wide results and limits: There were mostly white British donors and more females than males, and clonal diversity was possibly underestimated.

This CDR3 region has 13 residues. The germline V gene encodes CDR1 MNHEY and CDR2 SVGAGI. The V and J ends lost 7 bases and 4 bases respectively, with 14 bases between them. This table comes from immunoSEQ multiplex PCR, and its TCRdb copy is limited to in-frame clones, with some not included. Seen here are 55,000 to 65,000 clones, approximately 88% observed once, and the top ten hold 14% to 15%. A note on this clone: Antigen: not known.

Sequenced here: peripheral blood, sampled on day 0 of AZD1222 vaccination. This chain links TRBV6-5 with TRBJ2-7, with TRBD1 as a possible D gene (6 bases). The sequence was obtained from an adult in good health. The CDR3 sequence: CASTRTVGYEQYF. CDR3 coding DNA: TGTGCCAGCACCCGGACAGTTGGTTACGAGCAGTACTTC.